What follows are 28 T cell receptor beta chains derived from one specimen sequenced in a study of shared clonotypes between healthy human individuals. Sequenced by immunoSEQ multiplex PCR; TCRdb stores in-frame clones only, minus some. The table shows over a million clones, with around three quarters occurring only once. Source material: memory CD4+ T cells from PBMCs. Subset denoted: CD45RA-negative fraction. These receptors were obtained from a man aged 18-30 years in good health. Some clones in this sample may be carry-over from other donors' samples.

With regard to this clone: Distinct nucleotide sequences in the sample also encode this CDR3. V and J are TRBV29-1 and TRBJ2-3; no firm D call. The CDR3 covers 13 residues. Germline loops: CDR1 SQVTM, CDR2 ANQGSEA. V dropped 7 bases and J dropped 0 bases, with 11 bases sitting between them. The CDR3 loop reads CSAGGGSTDTQYF. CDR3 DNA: TGCAGCGCCGGCGGCGGTAGCACAGATACGCAGTATTTT.

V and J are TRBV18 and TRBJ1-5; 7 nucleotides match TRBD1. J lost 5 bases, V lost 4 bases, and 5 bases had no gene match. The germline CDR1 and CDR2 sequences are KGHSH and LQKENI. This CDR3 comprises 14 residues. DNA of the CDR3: TGTGCCAGCTCACAACACAGGGGCGATCAGCCCCAGCATTTT. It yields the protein CASSQHRGDQPQHF.

CDR3 sequence: CASSHKTMGRTGQPQHF. The CDR3 nucleotides are TGCGCCAGCAGCCATAAAACGATGGGGCGGACGGGGCAGCCCCAGCATTTT. The chain links TRBV4-1 to TRBJ1-5; TRBD1 is a possible D gene (5 bases). The CDR3 sequence is 17 residues long. V was pared by 3 bases and J by 7 bases, with 22 bases between. Germline V gene sequence: CDR1 MGHRA, CDR2 YSYEKL.

The chain's CDR3 is CASSLAGTRSYNEQFF. Written as DNA, the CDR3 is TGTGCCAGCAGCTTAGCCGGGACTAGATCCTACAATGAGCAGTTCTTC. The chain combines TRBV11-1 with TRBJ2-1; 8 bases align to TRBD2. CDR1 and CDR2 (germline): SGHAT, FQDESV (reference sequence). V dropped 0 bases and J dropped 1; count of bases not matched to a gene: 2. This CDR3 comprises 16 residues.

As DNA, the CDR3 is TGTGCCAGTAGAAACACATGGCAGGGGACCTCCTATGGCTACACCTTC. Its translation: CASRNTWQGTSYGYTF. The V and J genes are TRBV19 and TRBJ1-2; D might be TRBD1 (6 bases). Trimming took 6 bases from V and 4 from J, leaving 21 bases between them. CDR1 LNHDA and CDR2 SQIVND come from the germline V gene (reference sequence). The CDR3 totals 16 residues.

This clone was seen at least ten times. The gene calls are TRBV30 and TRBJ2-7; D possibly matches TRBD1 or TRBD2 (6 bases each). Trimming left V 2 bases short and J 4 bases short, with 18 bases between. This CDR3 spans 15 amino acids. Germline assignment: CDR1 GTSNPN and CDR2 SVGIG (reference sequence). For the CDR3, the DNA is TGTGCCTGGAGTCGCACCCGGGGGCGCCTGTACGAGCAGTACTTC. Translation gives CAWSRTRGRLYEQYF.

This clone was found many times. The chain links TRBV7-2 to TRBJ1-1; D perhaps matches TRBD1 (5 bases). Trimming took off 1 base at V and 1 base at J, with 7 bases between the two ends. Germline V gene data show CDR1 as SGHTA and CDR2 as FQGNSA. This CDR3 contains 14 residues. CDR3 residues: CASSLVGQNTEAFF. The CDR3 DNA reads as TGTGCCAGCAGCTTAGTGGGGCAGAACACTGAAGCTTTCTTT.

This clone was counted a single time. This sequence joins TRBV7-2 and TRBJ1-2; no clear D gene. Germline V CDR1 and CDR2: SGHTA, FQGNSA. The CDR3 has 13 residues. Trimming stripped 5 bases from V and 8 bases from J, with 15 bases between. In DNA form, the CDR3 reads TGTGCCAGCAGCCGTTTCCAGGCGGGGGGCTACACCTTC. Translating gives CASSRFQAGGYTF.

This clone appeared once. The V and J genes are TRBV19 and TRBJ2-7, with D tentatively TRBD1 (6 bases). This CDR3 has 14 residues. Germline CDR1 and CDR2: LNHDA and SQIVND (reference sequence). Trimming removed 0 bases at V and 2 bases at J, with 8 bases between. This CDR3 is CASSIEGAAYEQYF. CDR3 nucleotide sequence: TGTGCCAGTAGTATAGAGGGGGCGGCCTACGAGCAGTACTTC.

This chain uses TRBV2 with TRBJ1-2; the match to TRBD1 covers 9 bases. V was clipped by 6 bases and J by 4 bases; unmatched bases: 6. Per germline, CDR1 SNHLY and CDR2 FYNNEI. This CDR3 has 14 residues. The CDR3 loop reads CASSGGQGGYGYTF. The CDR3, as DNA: TGTGCCAGCAGCGGGGGACAGGGAGGCTATGGCTACACCTTC.

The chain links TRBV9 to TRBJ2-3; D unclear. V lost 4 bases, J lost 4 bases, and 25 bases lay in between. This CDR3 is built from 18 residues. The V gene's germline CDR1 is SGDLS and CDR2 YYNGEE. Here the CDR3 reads CASSPTSGGRTTSDTQYF. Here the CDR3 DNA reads TGTGCCAGCAGCCCAACTTCTGGCGGCAGGACCACCTCAGATACGCAGTATTTT.

The CDR3 DNA reads TGTGCCAGCACGGGGGAGAGTATGTACCAAGAGACCCAGTACTTC. It codes for CASTGESMYQETQYF. J is TRBJ2-5 and V is TRBV2; the D gene is possibly TRBD2 (6 bases). The germline gives CDR1 SNHLY, CDR2 FYNNEI. The CDR3 is 15 amino acids. Trimming removed 7 bases from V and 0 bases from J, with 15 bases in between.

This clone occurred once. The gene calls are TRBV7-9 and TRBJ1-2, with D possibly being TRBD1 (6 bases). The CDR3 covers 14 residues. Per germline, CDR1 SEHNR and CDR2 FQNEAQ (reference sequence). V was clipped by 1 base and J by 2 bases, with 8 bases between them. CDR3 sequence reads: CASSLGDINYGYTF. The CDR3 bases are TGTGCCAGCAGCTTAGGGGACATAAACTATGGCTACACCTTC.

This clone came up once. The CDR3, as DNA: TGTGCCAGCAGGGCACAGGGAGCCATTCAGTACTTC. Its protein product is CASRAQGAIQYF. The gene calls are TRBV6-5 and TRBJ2-4; D is perhaps TRBD1 (6 bases). Germline V CDR1 and CDR2: MNHEY, SVGAGI. V was shortened by 6 bases and J by 9 bases, with 12 bases between the two germline ends. CDR3 length equals 12 residues.

CDR3 DNA sequence: TGCGCCAGCAGCCAAGTCCGGGGCACTGAAGCTTTCTTT. This sequence encodes CASSQVRGTEAFF. The chain recombines TRBV4-3 with TRBJ1-1; D unclear. With 1 base removed from V and 4 bases from J, the gap between germline ends came to 7 bases. Germline lookup yields CDR1 LGHNA and CDR2 YSLEER. This CDR3 has 13 amino acids.

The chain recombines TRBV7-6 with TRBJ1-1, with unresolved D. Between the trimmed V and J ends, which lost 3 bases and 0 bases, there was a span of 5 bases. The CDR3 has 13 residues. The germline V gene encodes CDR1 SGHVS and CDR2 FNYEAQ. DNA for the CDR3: TGTGCCAGCAGCTTTTCGATGAACACTGAAGCTTTCTTT. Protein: CASSFSMNTEAFF.

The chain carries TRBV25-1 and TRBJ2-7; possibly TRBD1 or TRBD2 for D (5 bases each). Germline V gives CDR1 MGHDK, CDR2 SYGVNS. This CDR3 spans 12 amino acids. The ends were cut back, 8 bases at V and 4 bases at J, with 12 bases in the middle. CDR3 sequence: CASRDVGYEQYF. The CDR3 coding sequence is TGTGCCAGCCGGGACGTGGGGTACGAGCAGTACTTC.

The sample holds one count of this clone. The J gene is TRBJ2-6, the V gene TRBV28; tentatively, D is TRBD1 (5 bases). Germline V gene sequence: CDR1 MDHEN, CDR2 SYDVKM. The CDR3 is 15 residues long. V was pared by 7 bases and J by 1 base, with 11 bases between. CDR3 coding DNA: TGTGCCAGCACCCCTGGGGCGTCTGGGGCCAACGTCCTGACTTTC. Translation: CASTPGASGANVLTF. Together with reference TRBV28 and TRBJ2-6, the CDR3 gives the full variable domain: DVKVTQSSRYLVKRTGEKVFLECVQDMDHENMFWYRQDPGLGLRLIYFSYDVKMKEKGDIPEGYSVSREKKERFSLILESASTNQTSMYLCASTPGASGANVLTFGAGSRLTVL.

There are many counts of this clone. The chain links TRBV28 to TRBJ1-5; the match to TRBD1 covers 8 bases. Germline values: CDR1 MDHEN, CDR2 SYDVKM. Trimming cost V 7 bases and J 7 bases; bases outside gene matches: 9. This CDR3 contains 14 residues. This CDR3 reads CASNSPGGHQPQHF. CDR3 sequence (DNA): TGTGCCAGCAACAGCCCAGGGGGCCACCAGCCCCAGCATTTT.

The CDR3 region is CASSFGGSHSYNEQFF. Here the CDR3 DNA reads TGTGCCAGCAGTTTTGGAGGAAGCCATTCCTACAATGAGCAGTTCTTC. V usage is TRBV28 and J usage is TRBJ2-1; D perhaps matches TRBD2 (5 bases). This CDR3 has 16 residues. V was trimmed by 3 bases and J by 1 base, leaving 13 bases between them. Looked up from germline, CDR1 is MDHEN and CDR2 is SYDVKM.

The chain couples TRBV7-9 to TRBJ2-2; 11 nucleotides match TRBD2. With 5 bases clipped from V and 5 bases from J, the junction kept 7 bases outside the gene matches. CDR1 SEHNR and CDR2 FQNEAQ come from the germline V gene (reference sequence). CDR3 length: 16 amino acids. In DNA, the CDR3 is TGTGCCAGCAGCCCCAGACTAGCGGGAAGGACCGGGGAGCTGTTTTTT. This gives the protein CASSPRLAGRTGELFF.

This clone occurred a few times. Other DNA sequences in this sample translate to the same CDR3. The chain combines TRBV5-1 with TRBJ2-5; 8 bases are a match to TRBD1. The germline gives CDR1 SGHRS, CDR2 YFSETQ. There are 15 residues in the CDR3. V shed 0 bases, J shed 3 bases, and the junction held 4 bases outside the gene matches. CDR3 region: CASSLAGTGEETQYF. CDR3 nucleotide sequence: TGCGCCAGCAGCTTGGCCGGGACAGGCGAAGAGACCCAGTACTTC.

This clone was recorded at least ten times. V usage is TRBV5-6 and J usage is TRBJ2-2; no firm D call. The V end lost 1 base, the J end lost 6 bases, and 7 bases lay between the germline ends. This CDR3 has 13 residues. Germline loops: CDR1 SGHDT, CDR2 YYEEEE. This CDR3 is CASSLSGPGELFF. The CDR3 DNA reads TGTGCCAGCAGCTTGTCGGGCCCCGGGGAGCTGTTTTTT.

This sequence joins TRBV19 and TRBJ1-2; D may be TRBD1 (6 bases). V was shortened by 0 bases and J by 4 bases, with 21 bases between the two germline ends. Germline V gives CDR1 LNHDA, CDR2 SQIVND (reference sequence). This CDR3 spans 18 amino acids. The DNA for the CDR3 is TGTGCCAGTAGTATAGATCAAAAGCTCGGCAGGGGAATCTATGGCTACACCTTC. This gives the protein CASSIDQKLGRGIYGYTF.

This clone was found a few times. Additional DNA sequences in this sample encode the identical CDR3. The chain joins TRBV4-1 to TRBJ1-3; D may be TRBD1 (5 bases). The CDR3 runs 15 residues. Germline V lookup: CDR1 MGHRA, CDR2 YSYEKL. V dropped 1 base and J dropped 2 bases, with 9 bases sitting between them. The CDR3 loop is CASSQGVGPGNTIYF. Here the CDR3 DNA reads TGCGCCAGCAGCCAAGGCGTGGGGCCTGGAAACACCATATATTTT.

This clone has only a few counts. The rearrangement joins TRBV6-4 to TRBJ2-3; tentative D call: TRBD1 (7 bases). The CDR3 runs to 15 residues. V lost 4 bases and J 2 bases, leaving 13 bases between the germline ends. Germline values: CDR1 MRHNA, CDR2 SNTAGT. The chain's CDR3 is CASSAGGLLTDTQYF. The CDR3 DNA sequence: TGTGCCAGCAGTGCAGGGGGACTCCTCACAGATACGCAGTATTTT.

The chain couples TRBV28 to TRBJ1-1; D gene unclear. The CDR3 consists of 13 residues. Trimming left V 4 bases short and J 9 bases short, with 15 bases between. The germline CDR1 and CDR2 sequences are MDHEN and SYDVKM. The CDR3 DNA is TGTGCCAGCAGTTCCCCGAAGGCAACTCAAGCTTTCTTT. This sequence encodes CASSSPKATQAFF. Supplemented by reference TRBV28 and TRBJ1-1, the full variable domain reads DVKVTQSSRYLVKRTGEKVFLECVQDMDHENMFWYRQDPGLGLRLIYFSYDVKMKEKGDIPEGYSVSREKKERFSLILESASTNQTSMYLCASSSPKATQAFFGQGTRLTVV.

This CDR3 reads CASSLAPGLGNQPQHF. As DNA, the CDR3 is TGCGCCAGCAGCTTGGCTCCTGGTCTCGGCAATCAGCCCCAGCATTTT. V usage is TRBV5-1 and J usage is TRBJ1-5, with unresolved D. The germline V and J ends were trimmed by 0 bases and 2 bases, with 12 bases remaining between them. The V gene's germline CDR1 is SGHRS and CDR2 YFSETQ. CDR3 length: 16 residues. Combining the CDR3 with reference TRBV5-1 and TRBJ1-5 gives the whole variable domain KAGVTQTPRYLIKTRGQQVTLSCSPISGHRSVSWYQQTPGQGLQFLFEYFSETQRNKGNFPGRFSGRQFSNSRSEMNVSTLELGDSALYLCASSLAPGLGNQPQHFGDGTRLSIL.